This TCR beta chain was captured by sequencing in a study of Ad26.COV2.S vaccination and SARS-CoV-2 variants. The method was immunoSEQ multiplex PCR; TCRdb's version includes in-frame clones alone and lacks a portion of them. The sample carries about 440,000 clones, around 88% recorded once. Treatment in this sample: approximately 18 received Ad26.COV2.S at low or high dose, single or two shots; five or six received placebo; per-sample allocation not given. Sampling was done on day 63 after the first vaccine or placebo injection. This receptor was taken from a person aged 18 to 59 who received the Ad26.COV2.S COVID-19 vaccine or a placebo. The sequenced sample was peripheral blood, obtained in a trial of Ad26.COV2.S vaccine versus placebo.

The CDR3 nucleotides read TGCGCCAGCAGCTTGGGACTAGCCCCCTCCTACAATGAGCAGTTCTTC. Protein: CASSLGLAPSYNEQFF. The chain uses TRBV5-1 and TRBJ2-1; 7 nucleotides line up with TRBD2. The CDR3 has 16 residues. CDR1 and CDR2 from the germline V gene are SGHRS and YFSETQ. J gave up 0 bases and V 0 bases, and 3 bases lay outside the gene matches.